One sample yielded the 27 T cell receptor beta chains listed below, sequenced in a study of regulatory T cells in long-lasting Graves disease. The time point was: persistent/refractory GD, antithyroid drugs over 5 years with positive TRAb. Extracted RNA from PBMCs served as the source of the TCR library. The TCR beta library used iRepertoire HTBI primers with Arm-PCR amplification of CDR3. Each CDR3 protein gets one entry after TCRdb re-called the multiplex PCR reads with MiXCR. The sample includes fewer than 600,000 distinct CDR3 sequences, about 22% of them seen just once. Sequencing used peripheral blood mononuclear cells (PBMCs), obtained when the disease was refractory, from a patient treated with antithyroid drugs. The receptor set was obtained from a female donor with Graves disease.

This clonotype was detected a few times. V is TRBV6-2 or TRBV6-3 and J is TRBJ1-2; maybe TRBD1 (6 bases). The germline gives CDR1 MNHEY, CDR2 SVGEGT. This CDR3 has 16 residues. V was cut by 9 bases and J by 2 bases, with 22 bases left in between. The CDR3 DNA reads as TGTGCCAGTCTCCGTGGGGGGCCCCAACAGAACTATGGCTACACCTTC. This gives the protein CASLRGGPQQNYGYTF.

The table lists this clonotype with many counts. V and J are TRBV12-3 or TRBV12-4 and TRBJ1-4, with D perhaps TRBD1 (5 bases). This CDR3 spans 14 amino acids. Trimming removed 7 bases from V and 3 bases from J, with 12 bases in between. CDR3 in amino acids: CASTTGGANEKLFF. CDR3 nucleotide sequence: TGTGCCAGCACTACAGGCGGGGCTAATGAAAAACTGTTTTTT.

The gene calls are TRBV19 and TRBJ2-7, with 7 bases fitting TRBD1. This CDR3 spans 15 amino acids. Germline V gene lookup returns CDR1 LNHDA and CDR2 SQIVND (reference sequence). The J segment lost 2 bases and the V segment lost 5 bases, leaving 9 bases of the junction unmatched. The CDR3: CASSSAGGSTYEQYF. CDR3 sequence (DNA): TGTGCCAGTAGTTCTGCAGGGGGATCGACCTACGAGCAGTACTTC.

V and J are TRBV6-1 and TRBJ1-3; D uncertain. V lost 6 bases and J 3 bases, leaving 9 bases between the germline ends. CDR1 is MNHNS, CDR2 SASEGT, per germline. This CDR3 contains 13 residues. The CDR3 is CASSRTDGNTIYF. The DNA for the CDR3 is TGTGCCAGCAGCCGGACTGATGGAAACACCATATATTTT.

This clonotype showed up many times. The chain carries TRBV2 and TRBJ1-1, with a tentative D call TRBD1 (5 bases). The length of the CDR3 is 13 residues. Trimming removed 3 bases at V and 1 base at J, with 6 bases between. The germline gives CDR1 SNHLY, CDR2 FYNNEI. The CDR3 DNA is TGTGCCAGCAGTGATCAGGGGAACACTGAAGCTTTCTTT. It specifies CASSDQGNTEAFF. Full variable domain (missing parts from reference TRBV2 and TRBJ1-1): EPEVTQTPSHQVTQMGQEVILRCVPISNHLYFYWYRQILGQKVEFLVSFYNNEISEKSEIFDDQFSVERPDGSNFTLKIRSTKLEDSAMYFCASSDQGNTEAFFGQGTRLTVV.

This clonotype was counted many times. V gene TRBV12-3 or TRBV12-4 combines with J gene TRBJ1-1, with 10 nucleotides matching TRBD1. This CDR3 spans 13 amino acids. V shed 10 bases and J 4 bases; nucleotides not matched to a gene: 6. Here the CDR3 reads CATDRGRGTEAFF. CDR3 coding DNA: TGTGCCACAGACAGGGGGCGCGGCACTGAAGCTTTCTTT.

This clonotype was counted at least ten times. V usage is TRBV28 and J usage is TRBJ1-5; D may be TRBD1 (5 bases). The germline gives CDR1 MDHEN, CDR2 SYDVKM. This CDR3 is built from 17 residues. V gave up 6 bases and J gave up 4 bases, with 22 bases separating them. The CDR3 DNA reads TGTGCCAGCAGCGACCCCCTGGTCGGCAGGGTGAATCAGCCCCAGCATTTT. As protein: CASSDPLVGRVNQPQHF.

This clonotype was detected ten times or more. The rearrangement uses TRBV2 and TRBJ1-5, with D hard to call. V lost 1 base and J 1 base, leaving 8 bases between the germline ends. The germline V gene has CDR1 SNHLY and CDR2 FYNNEI. The CDR3 is 15 residues long. The CDR3 nucleotides read TGTGCCAGCAGTGAAGGGGCACAGAGCAATCAGCCCCAGCATTTT. This codes for CASSEGAQSNQPQHF. Using reference TRBV2 and TRBJ1-5 for the parts outside the CDR3, the full variable domain is EPEVTQTPSHQVTQMGQEVILRCVPISNHLYFYWYRQILGQKVEFLVSFYNNEISEKSEIFDDQFSVERPDGSNFTLKIRSTKLEDSAMYFCASSEGAQSNQPQHFGDGTRLSIL.

This clonotype was observed many times. This chain joins TRBV7-2 and TRBJ1-3, with 8 bases that match TRBD1. CDR1 and CDR2 (germline): SGHTA, FQGNSA. The J segment lost 4 bases and the V segment lost 7 bases, leaving 6 bases of the junction unmatched. The CDR3 is made up of 14 amino acids. The CDR3 DNA reads TGTGCCAGCAAAAACAGGGGGACGGGAAACACCATATATTTT. This sequence encodes CASKNRGTGNTIYF. Variable domain in full (rest from reference TRBV7-2 and TRBJ1-3): GAGVSQSPSNKVTEKGKDVELRCDPISGHTALYWYRQSLGQGLEFLIYFQGNSAPDKSGLPSDRFSAERTGGSVSTLTIQRTQQEDSAVYLCASKNRGTGNTIYFGEGSWLTVV.

The chain combines TRBV20-1 with TRBJ1-1; D uncertain. Per germline, CDR1 DFQATT and CDR2 SNEGSKA (reference sequence). V was cut by 0 bases and J by 3 bases, with 17 bases left in between. The CDR3 consists of 16 residues. CDR3 loop: CSARDRETPIHTEAFF. For the CDR3, the DNA is TGCAGTGCTAGAGATCGCGAGACGCCTATCCACACTGAAGCTTTCTTT.

This clonotype has a count of ten or more. Sequence at one end of the junction differs from germline and may be a read error. The chain has TRBV6-1 and TRBJ2-7, with 8 bases identical to TRBD2. The CDR3 contains 14 residues. Germline CDR1 reads MNHNS; CDR2 reads SASEGT. DNA of the CDR3: TGTGCCAGCACTGAAATAGCGGGAACCTACGAGCAGTACTTC. The encoded protein is CASTEIAGTYEQYF.

This chain uses TRBV19 with TRBJ1-5; unclear D gene. The ends were cut back, 6 bases at V and 3 bases at J, with 12 bases in the middle. CDR1 is LNHDA, CDR2 SQIVND, per germline (reference sequence). The CDR3 length is 14 residues. CDR3 loop: CASRPLSANQPQHF. CDR3 nucleotides: TGTGCCAGTAGACCTCTCTCAGCCAATCAGCCCCAGCATTTT.

This clonotype was seen many times. V and J are TRBV20-1 and TRBJ1-5, with D tentatively TRBD1 (5 bases). Germline assignment: CDR1 DFQATT and CDR2 SNEGSKA (reference sequence). The CDR3 has 16 amino acids. V was cut by 0 bases and J by 0 bases, with 12 bases left in between. CDR3 amino acids: CSARDLQDYSNQPQHF. DNA of the CDR3: TGCAGTGCTAGAGATCTACAGGATTATAGCAATCAGCCCCAGCATTTT.

This clonotype was recorded at least ten times. The chain employs TRBV2 and TRBJ2-5, with D unclear. The CDR3 runs to 13 residues. The germline V gene encodes CDR1 SNHLY and CDR2 FYNNEI. The germline V and J ends were trimmed by 5 bases and 5 bases, with 12 bases remaining between them. The CDR3 sequence: CASSPGSWETQYF. The CDR3, as DNA: TGTGCCAGCAGTCCGGGCAGCTGGGAGACCCAGTACTTC.

The table lists this clonotype with a few counts. This chain joins TRBV6-2 or TRBV6-3 and TRBJ1-6; 7 bases are shared with TRBD1. The CDR3 is made up of 16 amino acids. J was trimmed by 7 bases and V by 5 bases; bases with no gene match: 11. In germline, CDR1 is MNHEY, CDR2 SVGEGT. In DNA, the CDR3 is TGTGCCAGCAGTATCCTCCGGGACAGCGAAAATTCACCCCTCCACTTT. Translating gives CASSILRDSENSPLHF.

This clonotype showed up many times. This chain connects TRBV28 to TRBJ1-4; a possible D gene is TRBD1 (6 bases). The V end was cut by 6 bases, the J end by 0 bases, with 23 bases between. The CDR3 totals 19 residues. The germline CDR1 and CDR2 sequences are MDHEN and SYDVKM. The CDR3 here is CASRGTRWGAGATNEKLFF. The CDR3 coding sequence is TGTGCCAGCAGAGGGACCCGATGGGGGGCCGGTGCAACTAATGAAAAACTGTTTTTT.

This clonotype was seen a few times. The genes are TRBV14 and TRBJ2-1; TRBD2 matches 13 bases. The CDR3 has 15 residues. V was clipped by 3 bases and J by 4 bases; unmatched bases: 0. Germline lookup yields CDR1 SGHDN and CDR2 FVKESK. The CDR3 region has the DNA TGTGCCAGCAGCCAGGGACTAGCGGGGTACAATGAGCAGTTCTTC. Translation gives CASSQGLAGYNEQFF.

The rearrangement links TRBV11-3 to TRBJ2-1; 7 nucleotides match TRBD2. The CDR3 totals 16 residues. Trimming removed 4 bases from V and 1 base from J; junction bases left unmatched: 7. Germline V gene lookup returns CDR1 SGHNT and CDR2 YENEEA. The CDR3 DNA sequence: TGTGCCAGCAGCTCCACCCGACTAGCATCCTACAATGAGCAGTTCTTC. Protein sequence: CASSSTRLASYNEQFF.

This clonotype has more than one count but fewer than ten. V and J are TRBV11-2 and TRBJ2-2; D may be TRBD1 (5 bases). Trimming took 7 bases from V and 4 from J, leaving 16 bases between them. The V gene's germline CDR1 is SGHAT and CDR2 FQNNGV. CDR3 length: 15 residues. CDR3 sequence: CASNPGFPTTGELFF. DNA for the CDR3: TGTGCCAGCAACCCAGGGTTTCCAACCACCGGGGAGCTGTTTTTT.

This clonotype was recorded at least ten times. The V gene is TRBV28, the J gene TRBJ2-7, with a tentative D call TRBD1 (6 bases). V lost 3 bases and J lost 9, with 12 bases in between. The CDR3 totals 12 residues. Germline lookup yields CDR1 MDHEN and CDR2 SYDVKM. DNA of the CDR3: TGTGCCAGCAGTTTCCCGGCCAGGGGGCAGTACTTC. Its translation is CASSFPARGQYF.

This clonotype showed up many times. This chain links TRBV6-1 with TRBJ1-2; D gene ambiguous. The CDR3 runs 13 residues. Trimming pared 5 bases from V and 4 bases from J, leaving 11 bases between. Germline assignment: CDR1 MNHNS and CDR2 SASEGT. CDR3 sequence (DNA): TGTGCCAGCAGTATGACACAGTTCTATGGCTACACCTTC. It yields the protein CASSMTQFYGYTF.

V is TRBV10-1 and J is TRBJ2-7; 11 positions match TRBD1. V shed 0 bases and J 2 bases; nucleotides not matched to a gene: 3. Germline V gene sequence: CDR1 WNHNN, CDR2 SYGVQD (reference sequence). The CDR3 is 16 residues long. CDR3 DNA sequence: TGCGCCAGCAGTGAGTCGGGACAGGGGGGACCCTACGAGCAGTACTTC. This codes for CASSESGQGGPYEQYF.

The V and J genes are TRBV19 and TRBJ2-7, with D possibly being TRBD1 (5 bases). The CDR3 covers 15 residues. The V end lost 0 bases, the J end lost 4 bases, and 13 bases lay between the germline ends. Germline CDR1 reads LNHDA; CDR2 reads SQIVND (reference sequence). The CDR3 sequence is CASSIDHQDTYEQYF. Written as DNA, the CDR3 is TGTGCCAGTAGTATAGACCACCAGGACACATACGAGCAGTACTTC.

Ten or more counts support this clonotype. This chain connects TRBV24-1 to TRBJ2-5, with D possibly being TRBD2 (6 bases). Germline values: CDR1 KGHDR, CDR2 SFDVKD. Between the trimmed V and J ends, which lost 0 bases and 0 bases, there was a span of 7 bases. The CDR3 extends over 15 amino acids. CDR3 amino acids: CATSDLAGYQETQYF. The CDR3 DNA follows: TGTGCCACCAGTGATTTGGCGGGGTACCAAGAGACCCAGTACTTC.

The chain links TRBV20-1 to TRBJ1-4; no firm D call. The CDR3 totals 16 residues. V lost 1 base and J lost 3, with 15 bases in between. Per the germline V gene, CDR1 is DFQATT and CDR2 is SNEGSKA (reference sequence). The CDR3 reads CSARGTFFSANEKLFF. The CDR3 DNA is TGCAGTGCTAGAGGAACCTTTTTCTCAGCTAATGAAAAACTGTTTTTT.

The V and J genes are TRBV12-3 or TRBV12-4 and TRBJ1-1, with 8 bases lining up with TRBD1. With 6 bases clipped from V and 0 bases from J, the junction kept 9 bases outside the gene matches. The CDR3 spans 16 residues. Here the CDR3 DNA reads TGTGCCAGCAGCCCGAGGTCAGGGGGCTTGAACACTGAAGCTTTCTTT. This gives the protein CASSPRSGGLNTEAFF.

This chain uses TRBV5-6 with TRBJ2-7, with 9 positions matching TRBD2. The ends lost 5 bases at V and 1 base at J; junction bases unmatched: 7. CDR1 SGHDT and CDR2 YYEEEE come from the germline V gene. This CDR3 contains 15 residues. CDR3 amino acids: CASSYRLAVSYEQYF. CDR3 nucleotide sequence: TGTGCCAGCAGTTATCGACTAGCGGTATCCTACGAGCAGTACTTC.